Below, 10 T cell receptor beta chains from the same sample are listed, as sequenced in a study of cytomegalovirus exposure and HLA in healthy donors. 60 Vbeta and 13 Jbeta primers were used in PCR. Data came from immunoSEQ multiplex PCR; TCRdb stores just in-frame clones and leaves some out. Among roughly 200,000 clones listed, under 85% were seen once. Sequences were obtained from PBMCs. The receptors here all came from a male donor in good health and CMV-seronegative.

CDR3 nucleotides: TGTGCCAGCAGCTTTGTGCCCAGCGGGTCTCAAGAGACCCAGTACTTC. It translates to CASSFVPSGSQETQYF. The gene calls are TRBV11-2 and TRBJ2-5, with D perhaps TRBD2 (6 bases). V was clipped by 3 bases and J by 2 bases, with 16 bases between them. Germline V CDR1 and CDR2: SGHAT, FQNNGV. The CDR3 contains 16 residues.

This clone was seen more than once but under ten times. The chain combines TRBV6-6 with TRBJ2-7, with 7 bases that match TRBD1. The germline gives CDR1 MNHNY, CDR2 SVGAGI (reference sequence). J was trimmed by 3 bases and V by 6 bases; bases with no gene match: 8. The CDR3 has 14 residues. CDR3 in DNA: TGTGCCAGCAGCCCAGGACAGGCTCTCTACGAGCAGTACTTC. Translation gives CASSPGQALYEQYF.

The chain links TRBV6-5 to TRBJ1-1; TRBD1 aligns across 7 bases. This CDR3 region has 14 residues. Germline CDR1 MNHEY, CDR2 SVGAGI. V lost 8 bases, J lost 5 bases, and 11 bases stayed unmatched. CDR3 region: CASAGDSLGTEAFF. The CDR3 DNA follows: TGTGCCAGCGCTGGGGACAGCCTAGGAACTGAAGCTTTCTTT.

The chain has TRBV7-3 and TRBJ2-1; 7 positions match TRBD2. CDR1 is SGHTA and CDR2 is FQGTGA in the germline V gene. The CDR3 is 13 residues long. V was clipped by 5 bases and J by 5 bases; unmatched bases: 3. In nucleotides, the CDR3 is TGTGCCAGCAGCGTTCTAGCGGACAATGAGCAGTTCTTC. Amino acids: CASSVLADNEQFF.

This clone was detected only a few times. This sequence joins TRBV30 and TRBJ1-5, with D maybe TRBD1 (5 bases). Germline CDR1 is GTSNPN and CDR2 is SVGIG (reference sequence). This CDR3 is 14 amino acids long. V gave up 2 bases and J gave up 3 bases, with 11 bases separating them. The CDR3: CAWSYGDFNQPQHF. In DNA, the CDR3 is TGTGCCTGGAGTTACGGGGACTTCAATCAGCCCCAGCATTTT.

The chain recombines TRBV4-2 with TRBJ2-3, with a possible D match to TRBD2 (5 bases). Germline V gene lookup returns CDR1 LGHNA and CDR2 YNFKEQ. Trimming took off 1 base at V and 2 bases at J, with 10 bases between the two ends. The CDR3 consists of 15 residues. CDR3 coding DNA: TGTGCCAGCAGCCAAGGGTACGGGATCACAGATACGCAGTATTTT. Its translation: CASSQGYGITDTQYF.

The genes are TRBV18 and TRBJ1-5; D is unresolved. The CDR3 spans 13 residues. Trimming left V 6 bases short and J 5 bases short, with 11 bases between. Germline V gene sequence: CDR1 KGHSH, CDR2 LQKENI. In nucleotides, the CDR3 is TGTGCCAGCTCCCCCTCCGGGGATCAGCCCCAGCATTTT. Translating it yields CASSPSGDQPQHF. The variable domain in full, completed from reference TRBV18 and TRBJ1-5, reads NAGVMQNPRHLVRRRGQEARLRCSPMKGHSHVYWYRQLPEEGLKFMVYLQKENIIDESGMPKERFSAEFPKEGPSILRIQQVVRGDSAAYFCASSPSGDQPQHFGDGTRLSIL.

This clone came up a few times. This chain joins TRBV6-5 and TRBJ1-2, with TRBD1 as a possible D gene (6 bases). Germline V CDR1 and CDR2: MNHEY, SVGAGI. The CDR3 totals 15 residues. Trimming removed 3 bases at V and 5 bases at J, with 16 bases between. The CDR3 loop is CASSYQGRQAYGYTF. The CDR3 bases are TGTGCCAGCAGTTATCAAGGTCGACAGGCTTATGGCTACACCTTC.

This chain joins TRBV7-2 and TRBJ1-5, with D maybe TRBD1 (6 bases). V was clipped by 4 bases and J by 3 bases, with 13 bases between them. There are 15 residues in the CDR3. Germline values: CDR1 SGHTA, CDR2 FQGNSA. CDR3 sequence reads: CASSSGANANQPQHF. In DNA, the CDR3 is TGTGCCAGCAGCTCAGGGGCCAACGCCAATCAGCCCCAGCATTTT.

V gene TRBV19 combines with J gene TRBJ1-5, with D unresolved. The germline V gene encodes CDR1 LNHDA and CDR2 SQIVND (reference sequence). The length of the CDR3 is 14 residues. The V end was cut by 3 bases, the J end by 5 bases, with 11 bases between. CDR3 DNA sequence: TGTGCCAGTAGTATTAAGGGAGGTCATCAGCCCCAGCATTTT. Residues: CASSIKGGHQPQHF. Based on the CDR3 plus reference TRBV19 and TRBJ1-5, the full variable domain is DGGITQSPKYLFRKEGQNVTLSCEQNLNHDAMYWYRQDPGQGLRLIYYSQIVNDFQKGDIAEGYSVSREKKESFPLTVTSAQKNPTAFYLCASSIKGGHQPQHFGDGTRLSIL.